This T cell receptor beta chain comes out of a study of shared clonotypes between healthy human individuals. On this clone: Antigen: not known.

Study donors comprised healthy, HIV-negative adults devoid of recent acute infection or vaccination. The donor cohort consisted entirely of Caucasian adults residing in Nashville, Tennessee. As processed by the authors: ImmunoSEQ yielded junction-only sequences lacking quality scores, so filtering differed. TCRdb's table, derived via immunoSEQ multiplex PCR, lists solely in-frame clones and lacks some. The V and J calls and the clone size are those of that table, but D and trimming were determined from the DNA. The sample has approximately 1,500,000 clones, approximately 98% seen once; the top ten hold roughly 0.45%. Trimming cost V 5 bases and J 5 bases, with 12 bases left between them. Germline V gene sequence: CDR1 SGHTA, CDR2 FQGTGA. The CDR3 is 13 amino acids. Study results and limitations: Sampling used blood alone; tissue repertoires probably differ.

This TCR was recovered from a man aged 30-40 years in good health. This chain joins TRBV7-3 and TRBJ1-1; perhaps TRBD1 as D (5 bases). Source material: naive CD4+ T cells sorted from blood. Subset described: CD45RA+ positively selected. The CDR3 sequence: CASSPRGGTEAFF. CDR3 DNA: TGTGCCAGCAGCCCGAGGGGAGGGACTGAAGCTTTCTTT.